The clone carrying this TCR beta chain was counted only a few times. The sample originates from a study of blood T cells in healthy people across ages. A J-beta primer mix and a sample-barcoded 5' primer were used in a second PCR of about 7 to 12 cycles. TCRdb analysed the 5' RACE reads with MiXCR anew, one entry per CDR3 protein. Of about 1.5 million distinct CDR3 sequences in the sample, 35% to 45% were seen once. Germline V CDR1 and CDR2: SGHRS, YFSETQ. Trimming removed 4 bases from V and 6 bases from J, with 10 bases in between. The CDR3 spans 13 residues. This clonotype originated in a woman between 18 and 29 years old in good health. The rearrangement links TRBV5-1 to TRBJ2-2, with D perhaps matching TRBD1 (6 bases). The sample consisted of blood. CDR3 DNA sequence: TGCGCCAGCAGCCCAGCAGGGGCCGGGGAGCTGTTTTTT. It encodes CASSPAGAGELFF.